This T cell receptor beta chain was captured by sequencing in a study of blood T cell repertoires in COVID-19. V was cut by 6 bases and J by 5 bases, with 13 bases left in between. Germline V CDR1 and CDR2: MNHEY, SVGAGI. The CDR3 sequence is 13 residues long. Generated by immunoSEQ multiplex PCR, the TCRdb table keeps only in-frame clones and is missing some. This table holds tens of thousands of clones, 80% to 90% found once. The material sequenced was peripheral blood. This TCR was recovered from a woman aged 55-69 years with COVID-19, enrolled during active disease. This chain joins TRBV6-5 and TRBJ2-5, with D perhaps matching TRBD1 (5 bases). CDR3 nucleotides: TGTGCCAGCAGAATCAGGGTGTGGGAGACCCAGTACTTC. Its protein is CASRIRVWETQYF.